This T cell receptor beta chain was obtained from a study of graft-versus-host responses after intestinal transplantation. Study-level information: Recipients got multivisceral, liver-intestinal, or isolated intestinal transplants. Each recipient received anti-thymocyte globulin induction, then tacrolimus and steroids for about three years.

The V and J ends lost 3 bases and 0 bases respectively, with 8 bases between them. CDR3 size: 15 residues. Per germline, CDR1 MNHEY and CDR2 SMNVEV (reference sequence). Sequenced by immunoSEQ multiplex PCR; TCRdb stores in-frame clones only, minus some. This table has under 140,000 clones, 93% appearing once. Details on this clone: Antigen: not known.

Study findings and constraints: Detected in recipient marrow were GvH clones, some of which were first observed in ileum or blood.

Sequencing was performed on unstimulated CD8+ T cells sorted from spleen or lymph node cells, taken before intestinal transplant. The V and J genes are TRBV27 and TRBJ1-4; D call uncertain. The receptor was derived from a human donor who received an intestinal transplant. CDR3 sequence reads: CASSFHLTTNEKLFF. The CDR3 bases are TGTGCCAGCAGTTTCCACTTAACAACTAATGAAAAACTGTTTTTT. Full variable domain (outside the CDR3, taken from reference TRBV27 and TRBJ1-4): EAQVTQNPRYLITVTGKKLTVTCSQNMNHEYMSWYRQDPGLGLRQIYYSMNVEVTDKGDVPEGYKVSRKEKRNFPLILESPSPNQTSLYFCASSFHLTTNEKLFFGSGTQLSVL.